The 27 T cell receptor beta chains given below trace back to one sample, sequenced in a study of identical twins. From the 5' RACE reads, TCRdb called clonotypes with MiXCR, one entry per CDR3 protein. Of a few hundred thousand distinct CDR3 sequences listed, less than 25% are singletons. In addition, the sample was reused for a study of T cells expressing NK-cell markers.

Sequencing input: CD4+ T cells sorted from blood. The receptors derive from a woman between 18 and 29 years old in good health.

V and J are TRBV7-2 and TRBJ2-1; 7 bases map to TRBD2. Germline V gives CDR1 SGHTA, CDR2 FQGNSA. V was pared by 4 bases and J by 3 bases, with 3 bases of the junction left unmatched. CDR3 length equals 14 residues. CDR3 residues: CASSSGLYYNEQFF. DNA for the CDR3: TGTGCCAGCAGCTCGGGACTATACTACAATGAGCAGTTCTTC.

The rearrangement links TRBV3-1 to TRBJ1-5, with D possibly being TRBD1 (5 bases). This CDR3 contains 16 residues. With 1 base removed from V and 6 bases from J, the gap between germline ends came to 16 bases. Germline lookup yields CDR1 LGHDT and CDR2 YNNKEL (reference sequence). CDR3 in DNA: TGTGCCAGCAGCCAAGGAGGAGGGGCCGGGTCTCAGCCCCAGCATTTT. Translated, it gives CASSQGGGAGSQPQHF. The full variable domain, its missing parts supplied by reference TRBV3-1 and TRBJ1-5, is DTAVSQTPKYLVTQMGNDKSIKCEQNLGHDTMYWYKQDSKKFLKIMFSYNNKELIINETVPNRFSPKSPDKAHLNLHINSLELGDSAVYFCASSQGGGAGSQPQHFGDGTRLSIL.

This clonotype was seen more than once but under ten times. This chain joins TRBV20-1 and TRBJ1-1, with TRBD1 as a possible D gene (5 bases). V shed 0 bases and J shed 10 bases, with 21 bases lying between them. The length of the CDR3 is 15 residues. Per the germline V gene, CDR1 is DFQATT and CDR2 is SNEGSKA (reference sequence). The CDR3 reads CSARDRSATARPAFF. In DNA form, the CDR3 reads TGCAGTGCTAGAGATAGGTCGGCGACAGCCCGCCCAGCTTTCTTT.

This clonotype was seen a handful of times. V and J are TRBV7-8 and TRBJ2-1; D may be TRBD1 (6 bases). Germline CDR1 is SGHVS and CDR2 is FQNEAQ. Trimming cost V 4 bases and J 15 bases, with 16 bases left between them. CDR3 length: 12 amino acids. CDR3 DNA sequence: TGTGCCAGCAGCTCAGGGGAGCTAGGGAGGTTCTTC. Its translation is CASSSGELGRFF.

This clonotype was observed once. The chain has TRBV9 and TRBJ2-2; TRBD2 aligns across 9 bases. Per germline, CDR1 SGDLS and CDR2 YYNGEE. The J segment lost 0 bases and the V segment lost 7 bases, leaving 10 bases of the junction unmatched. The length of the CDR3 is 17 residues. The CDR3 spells CASGIGSGRANTGELFF. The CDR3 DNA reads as TGTGCCAGCGGAATTGGTAGCGGGAGAGCGAACACCGGGGAGCTGTTTTTT. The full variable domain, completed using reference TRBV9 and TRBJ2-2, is DSGVTQTPKHLITATGQRVTLRCSPRSGDLSVYWYQQSLDQGLQFLIQYYNGEERAKGNILERFSAQQFPDLHSELNLSSLELGDSALYFCASGIGSGRANTGELFFGEGSRLTVL.

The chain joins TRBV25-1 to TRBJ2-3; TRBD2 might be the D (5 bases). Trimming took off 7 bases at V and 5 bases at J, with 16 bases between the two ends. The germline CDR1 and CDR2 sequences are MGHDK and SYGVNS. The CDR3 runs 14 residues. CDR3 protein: CASKGFGVIDTQYF. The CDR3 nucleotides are TGTGCCAGCAAGGGATTCGGGGTGATAGATACGCAGTATTTT.

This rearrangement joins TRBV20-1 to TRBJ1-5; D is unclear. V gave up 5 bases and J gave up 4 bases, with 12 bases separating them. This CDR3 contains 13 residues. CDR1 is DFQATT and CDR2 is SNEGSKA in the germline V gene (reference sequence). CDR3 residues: CSAGRGYNQPQHF. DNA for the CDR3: TGCAGTGCTGGTCGCGGATATAATCAGCCCCAGCATTTT.

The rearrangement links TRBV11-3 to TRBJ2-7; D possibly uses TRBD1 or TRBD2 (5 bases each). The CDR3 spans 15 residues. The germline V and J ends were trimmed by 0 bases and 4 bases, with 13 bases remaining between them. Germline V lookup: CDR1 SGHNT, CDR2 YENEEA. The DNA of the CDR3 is TGTGCCAGCAGCTTAGATCTGGGGACCTCTTACGAGCAGTACTTC. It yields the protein CASSLDLGTSYEQYF. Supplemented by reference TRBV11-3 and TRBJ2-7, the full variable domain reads EAGVVQSPRYKIIEKKQPVAFWCNPISGHNTLYWYLQNLGQGPELLIRYENEEAVDDSQLPKDRFSAERLKGVDSTLKIQPAELGDSAVYLCASSLDLGTSYEQYFGPGTRLTVT.

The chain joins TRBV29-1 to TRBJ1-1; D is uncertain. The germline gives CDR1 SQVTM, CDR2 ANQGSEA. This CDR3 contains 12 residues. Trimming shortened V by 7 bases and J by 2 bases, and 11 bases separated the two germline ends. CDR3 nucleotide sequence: TGCAGCGGCTCGAGGAGTAACACTGAAGCTTTCTTT. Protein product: CSGSRSNTEAFF.

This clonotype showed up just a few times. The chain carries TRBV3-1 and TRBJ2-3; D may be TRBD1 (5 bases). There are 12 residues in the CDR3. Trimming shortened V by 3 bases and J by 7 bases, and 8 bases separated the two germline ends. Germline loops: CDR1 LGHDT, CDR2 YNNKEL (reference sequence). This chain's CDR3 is CASSQQGNTQYF. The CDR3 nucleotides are TGTGCCAGCAGCCAGCAGGGAAATACGCAGTATTTT.

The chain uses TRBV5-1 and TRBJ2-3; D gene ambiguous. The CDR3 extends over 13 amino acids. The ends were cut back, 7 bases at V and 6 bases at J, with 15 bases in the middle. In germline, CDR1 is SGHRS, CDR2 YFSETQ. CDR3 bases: TGCGCCAGCCGCCTTTTTGCCGGGGATACGCAGTATTTT. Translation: CASRLFAGDTQYF.

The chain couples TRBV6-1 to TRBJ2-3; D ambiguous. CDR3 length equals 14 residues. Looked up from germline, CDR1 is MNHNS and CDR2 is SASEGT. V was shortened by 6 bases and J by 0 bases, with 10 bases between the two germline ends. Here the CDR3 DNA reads TGTGCCAGCAGCCGGATAGGAAGCACAGATACGCAGTATTTT. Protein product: CASSRIGSTDTQYF.

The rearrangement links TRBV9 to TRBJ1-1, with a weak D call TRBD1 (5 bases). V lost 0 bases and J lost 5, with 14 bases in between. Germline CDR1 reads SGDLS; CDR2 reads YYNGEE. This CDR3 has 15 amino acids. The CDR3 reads CASSVDAGRGTEAFF. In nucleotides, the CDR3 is TGTGCCAGCAGCGTAGACGCAGGTCGGGGGACTGAAGCTTTCTTT.

The CDR3 loop reads CASSHFPDGGGKDTQYF. The CDR3 nucleotides are TGTGCCAGCAGCCACTTCCCCGACGGGGGGGGAAAAGATACGCAGTATTTT. The chain couples TRBV3-1 to TRBJ2-3; 8 nucleotides align to TRBD2. Trimming removed 3 bases from V and 5 bases from J; junction bases left unmatched: 13. The CDR3 loop spans 17 amino acids. Germline assignment: CDR1 LGHDT and CDR2 YNNKEL (reference sequence).

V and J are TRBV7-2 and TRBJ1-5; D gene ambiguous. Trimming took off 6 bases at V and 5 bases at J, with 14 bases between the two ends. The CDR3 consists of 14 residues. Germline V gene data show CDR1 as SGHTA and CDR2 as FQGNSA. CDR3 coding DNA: TGTGCCAGCAGTAGAGGGAACGTTGATCAGCCCCAGCATTTT. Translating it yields CASSRGNVDQPQHF.

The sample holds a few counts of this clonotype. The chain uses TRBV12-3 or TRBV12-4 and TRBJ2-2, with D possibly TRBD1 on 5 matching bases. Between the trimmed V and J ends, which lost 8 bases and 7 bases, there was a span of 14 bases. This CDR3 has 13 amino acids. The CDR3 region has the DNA TGTGCCAGCCGGACAAGGGCCGGCGGGGAGCTGTTTTTT. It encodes CASRTRAGGELFF.

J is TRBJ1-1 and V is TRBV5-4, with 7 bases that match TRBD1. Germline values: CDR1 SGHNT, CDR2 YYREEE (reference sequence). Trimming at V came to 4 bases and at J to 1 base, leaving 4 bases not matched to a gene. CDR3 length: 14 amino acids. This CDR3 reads CASSPDRTNTEAFF. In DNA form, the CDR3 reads TGTGCCAGCAGCCCGGACAGGACGAACACTGAAGCTTTCTTT.

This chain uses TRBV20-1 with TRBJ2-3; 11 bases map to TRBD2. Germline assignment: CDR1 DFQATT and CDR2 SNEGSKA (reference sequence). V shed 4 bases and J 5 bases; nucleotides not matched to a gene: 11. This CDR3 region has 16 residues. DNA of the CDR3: TGCAGTGCTATCCCCTTGGTAGCGGGGGGGCAAGATACGCAGTATTTT. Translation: CSAIPLVAGGQDTQYF.

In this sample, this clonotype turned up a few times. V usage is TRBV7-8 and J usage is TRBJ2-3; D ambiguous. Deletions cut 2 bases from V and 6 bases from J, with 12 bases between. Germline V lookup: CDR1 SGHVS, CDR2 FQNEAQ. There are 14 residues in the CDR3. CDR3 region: CASSLRSTPDTQYF. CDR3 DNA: TGTGCCAGCAGCTTAAGGTCCACCCCCGATACGCAGTATTTT.

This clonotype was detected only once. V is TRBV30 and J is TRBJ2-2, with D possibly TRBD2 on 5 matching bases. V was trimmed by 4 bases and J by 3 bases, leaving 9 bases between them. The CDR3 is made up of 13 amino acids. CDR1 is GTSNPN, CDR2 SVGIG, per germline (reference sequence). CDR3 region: CAWNVRDTGELFF. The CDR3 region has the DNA TGTGCCTGGAATGTGCGGGACACCGGGGAGCTGTTTTTT.

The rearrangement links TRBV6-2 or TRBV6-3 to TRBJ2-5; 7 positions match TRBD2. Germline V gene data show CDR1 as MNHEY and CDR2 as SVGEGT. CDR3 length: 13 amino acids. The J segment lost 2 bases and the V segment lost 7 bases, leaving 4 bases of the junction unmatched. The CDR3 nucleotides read TGTGCCAGCACTGCTAGCGGTCAAGAGACCCAGTACTTC. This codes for CASTASGQETQYF.

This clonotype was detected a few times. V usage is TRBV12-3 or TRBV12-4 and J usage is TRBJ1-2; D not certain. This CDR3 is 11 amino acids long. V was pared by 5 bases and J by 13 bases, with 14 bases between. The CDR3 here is CASSQRGFPTF. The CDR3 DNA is TGTGCCAGCAGTCAACGAGGCTTCCCCACCTTC.

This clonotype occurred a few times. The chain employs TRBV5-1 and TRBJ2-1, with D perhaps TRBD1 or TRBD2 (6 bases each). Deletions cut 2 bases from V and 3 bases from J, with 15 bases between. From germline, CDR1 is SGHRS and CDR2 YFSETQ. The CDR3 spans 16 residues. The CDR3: CASSLRWGADYNEQFF. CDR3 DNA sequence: TGCGCCAGCAGCTTAAGGTGGGGGGCGGACTACAATGAGCAGTTCTTC.

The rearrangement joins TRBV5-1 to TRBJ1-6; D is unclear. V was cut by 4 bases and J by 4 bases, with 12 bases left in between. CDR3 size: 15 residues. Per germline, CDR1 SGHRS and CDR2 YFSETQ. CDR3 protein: CASSNDHLYNSPLHF. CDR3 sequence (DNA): TGCGCCAGCAGCAATGACCACCTGTATAATTCACCCCTCCACTTT. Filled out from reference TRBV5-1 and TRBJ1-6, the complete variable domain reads KAGVTQTPRYLIKTRGQQVTLSCSPISGHRSVSWYQQTPGQGLQFLFEYFSETQRNKGNFPGRFSGRQFSNSRSEMNVSTLELGDSALYLCASSNDHLYNSPLHFGNGTRLTVT.

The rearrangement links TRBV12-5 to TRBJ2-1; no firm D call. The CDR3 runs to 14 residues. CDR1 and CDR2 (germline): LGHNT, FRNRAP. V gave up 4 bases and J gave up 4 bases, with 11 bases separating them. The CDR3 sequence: CASGSTGPYNEQFF. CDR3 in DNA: TGTGCTAGTGGTTCTACCGGGCCTTACAATGAGCAGTTCTTC.

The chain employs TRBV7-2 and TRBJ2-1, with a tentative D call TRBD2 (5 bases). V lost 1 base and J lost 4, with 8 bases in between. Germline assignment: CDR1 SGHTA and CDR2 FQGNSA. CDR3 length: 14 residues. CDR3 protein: CASSLVPGYNEQFF. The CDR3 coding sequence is TGTGCCAGCAGCTTAGTACCGGGATACAATGAGCAGTTCTTC.

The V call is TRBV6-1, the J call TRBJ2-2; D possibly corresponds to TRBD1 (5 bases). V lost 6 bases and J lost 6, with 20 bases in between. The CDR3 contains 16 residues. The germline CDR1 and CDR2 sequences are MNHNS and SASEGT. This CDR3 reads CASSHLRGQLPGELFF. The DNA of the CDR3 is TGTGCCAGCAGCCACCTAAGGGGCCAGCTCCCCGGGGAGCTGTTTTTT.